This T cell receptor beta chain emerged from a study of T-cell memory formation after mild COVID-19. Overall study context: There were largely donor-specific TCR clusters. Whole-study results and caveats: Second-wave clones peaking on day 37 lacked confirmed SARS-CoV-2 specificity.

Germline CDR1 and CDR2: WSHSY and SAAADI. V was clipped by 1 base and J by 4 bases, with 10 bases between them. This CDR3 region has 14 residues. A note on this clonotype: Its antigen is unidentified.

Libraries for TCRalpha and TCRbeta carried sample barcodes and unique molecular identifiers via 5'RACE. TCRdb reanalysed the 5' RACE reads using MiXCR and keeps one entry per CDR3 protein. The data contain 450,000 to 650,000 distinct CDR3 sequences, roughly a fifth of them singletons. The rearrangement joins TRBV10-2 to TRBJ1-2, with D tentatively TRBD1 (5 bases). The TCR comes from an adult woman who had mild COVID-19 (a few samples of this study predate the infection). Cell type and time point are not known. Sequenced: PBMCs or a T cell subset sorted from them (not recorded which). The CDR3 bases are TGCGCCAGCAGTGAGTTTCGGGGACTCTATGGCTACACCTTC. Translation gives CASSEFRGLYGYTF.